This is a list of T cell receptor beta chains from one sample in a study of blood T cells in healthy people across ages. TCRdb passed the 5' RACE reads through MiXCR, listing each CDR3 protein once. The table lists some 1.4 million distinct CDR3 sequences, about 43% of them singletons. The sample was blood. All receptors derive from a woman under 30 in good health. CDR3s include the opening cysteine and the closing phenylalanine or tryptophan. The D gene is left open where the match is weak. A row's size may be missing; if present it is once, few, many or a size class.

V: TRBV3-1; D: TRBD1; size: NA; J: TRBJ2-6; CDR3: CASSQDGGGTGISGANVLTF; DNA: TGTGCCAGCAGCCAAGATGGGGGTGGGACAGGCATCTCTGGGGCCAACGTCCTGACTTTC
V: TRBV10-3; D: NA; size: NA; J: TRBJ2-5; CDR3: CAIIDFGTTQYF; DNA: TGTGCCATCATTGATTTCGGGACAACCCAGTACTTC
V: TRBV28; D: NA; size: few; J: TRBJ2-7; CDR3: CASSLVFLEQYF; DNA: TGTGCCAGCAGTTTAGTCTTCCTGGAGCAGTACTTC
V: TRBV20-1; D: NA; size: NA; J: TRBJ1-1; CDR3: CSAVDGSTEAFF; DNA: TGCAGTGCAGTAGACGGGTCCACTGAAGCTTTCTTT
V: TRBV20-1; D: TRBD2; size: NA; J: TRBJ2-1; CDR3: CSARPRTSGTNEQFF; DNA: TGCAGTGCGAGACCGCGGACTAGCGGGACCAATGAGCAGTTCTTC
V: TRBV7-9; D: TRBD1; size: NA; J: TRBJ1-2; CDR3: CAIDRGRGGANYGYTF; DNA: TGTGCCATCGACCGGGGCAGGGGGGGAGCTAACTATGGCTACACCTTC
V: TRBV19; D: NA; size: NA; J: TRBJ1-2; CDR3: CASRKGGNYGYTF; DNA: TGTGCCAGTAGGAAAGGAGGGAACTATGGCTACACCTTC
V: TRBV20-1; D: TRBD1; size: NA; J: TRBJ1-1; CDR3: CSARKPGQENTEAFF; DNA: TGCAGTGCTAGAAAGCCGGGACAGGAGAACACTGAAGCTTTCTTT
V: TRBV2; D: NA; size: many; J: TRBJ1-1; CDR3: CASRGNTEAFF; DNA: TGTGCCAGCAGGGGGAACACTGAAGCTTTCTTT
V: TRBV29-1; D: TRBD2; size: NA; J: TRBJ2-5; CDR3: CSVRLAGAIEQYF; DNA: TGCAGCGTGAGACTAGCGGGAGCGATAGAGCAGTACTTC
V: TRBV6-5; D: TRBD2; size: NA; J: TRBJ2-1; CDR3: CACGPSGSYGFF; DNA: TGTGCCTGCGGTCCTAGCGGGTCTTATGGGTTCTTC
V: TRBV20-1; D: NA; size: once; J: TRBJ2-3; CDR3: CSARWGGLADTQYF; DNA: TGCAGTGCTAGATGGGGGGGGCTCGCAGATACGCAGTATTTT
V: TRBV10-2; D: TRBD2; size: NA; J: TRBJ2-5; CDR3: CASSFAGGTTGETQYF; DNA: TGCGCCAGCAGTTTTGCGGGAGGAACTACGGGAGAGACCCAGTACTTC
V: TRBV12-3/TRBV12-4; D: TRBD1; size: once; J: TRBJ1-2; CDR3: CASSERDRENYGYTF; DNA: TGTGCCAGCAGTGAACGGGACAGAGAGAACTATGGCTACACCTTC
V: TRBV5-4; D: NA; size: NA; J: TRBJ2-3; CDR3: CASSFRTGFSSGDTQYF; DNA: TGTGCCAGCAGCTTCCGGACAGGTTTTAGTAGCGGCGATACGCAGTATTTT
V: TRBV6-2/TRBV6-3; D: TRBD1; size: NA; J: TRBJ1-2; CDR3: CASSDRAGYGYTF; DNA: TGTGCCAGCAGCGACAGGGCTGGCTATGGCTACACCTTC
V: TRBV4-1; D: NA; size: NA; J: TRBJ2-7; CDR3: CASSQVGLAERYF; DNA: TGCGCCAGCAGCCAAGTTGGCCTAGCCGAGCGGTACTTC
V: TRBV20-1; D: NA; size: NA; J: TRBJ2-3; CDR3: CSASGPDLGDTQYF; DNA: TGCAGTGCTTCAGGGCCAGACCTGGGAGATACGCAGTATTTT
V: TRBV20-1; D: NA; size: few; J: TRBJ1-1; CDR3: CSARAGSQNTEAFF; DNA: TGCAGTGCTAGAGCTGGCAGCCAGAACACTGAAGCTTTCTTT
V: TRBV2; D: NA; size: few; J: TRBJ2-5; CDR3: CASSLPAEQYF; DNA: TGTGCCAGCAGTCTGCCGGCGGAGCAGTACTTC
V: TRBV6-5; D: NA; size: once; J: TRBJ2-1; CDR3: CASSPRGSGNNEQFF; DNA: TGTGCCAGCAGTCCTCGGGGCTCGGGTAACAATGAGCAGTTCTTC
V: TRBV12-3/TRBV12-4; D: NA; size: few; J: TRBJ1-2; CDR3: CASSLAQNMGYTF; DNA: TGTGCCAGCAGTTTGGCCCAGAACATGGGCTACACCTTC
V: TRBV21-1; D: NA; size: NA; J: TRBJ1-6; CDR3: CASGKVNSPLHF; DNA: TGTGCCAGCGGCAAAGTTAATTCACCCCTCCACTTT
V: TRBV15; D: TRBD1; size: NA; J: TRBJ1-2; CDR3: CATSSRTGSGYTF; DNA: TGTGCCACCAGCTCGCGGACAGGGTCTGGCTACACCTTC
V: TRBV21-1; D: NA; size: NA; J: TRBJ2-7; CDR3: CSNRGEQYF; DNA: TGTTCTAACAGGGGTGAGCAGTACTTC
V: TRBV28; D: NA; size: NA; J: TRBJ1-5; CDR3: CASIKGNQPQHF; DNA: TGTGCCAGCATAAAAGGCAATCAGCCCCAGCATTTT
V: TRBV24-1; D: NA; size: NA; J: TRBJ2-3; CDR3: CATSGGSAPTQYF; DNA: TGTGCCACCAGTGGTGGGTCGGCCCCTACGCAGTATTTT
V: TRBV9; D: NA; size: once; J: TRBJ2-7; CDR3: CVSSVSGTSSYEQYF; DNA: TGTGTCAGCAGCGTATCCGGGACTTCTAGCTACGAGCAGTACTTC
V: TRBV7-9; D: NA; size: few; J: TRBJ1-4; CDR3: CASSLGTVENEKLFF; DNA: TGTGCCAGCAGCTTAGGGACAGTGGAGAATGAAAAACTGTTTTTT
V: TRBV18; D: TRBD1; size: NA; J: TRBJ2-1; CDR3: CASSPGQTFSSYNEQFF; DNA: TGTGCCAGCTCACCGGGACAGACTTTCAGCTCCTACAATGAGCAGTTCTTC
V: TRBV5-1; D: NA; size: NA; J: TRBJ1-1; CDR3: CASRGSAPEAFF; DNA: TGCGCCAGCAGGGGGAGCGCCCCTGAAGCTTTCTTT
V: TRBV12-3/TRBV12-4; D: TRBD1; size: NA; J: TRBJ1-2; CDR3: CASSFRQGVADGYTF; DNA: TGTGCCAGCAGTTTTCGACAGGGGGTTGCGGATGGCTACACCTTC
V: TRBV12-3/TRBV12-4; D: NA; size: NA; J: TRBJ1-4; CDR3: CASSTSGRGNEKLFF; DNA: TGTGCCAGCAGCACTAGCGGGCGGGGTAATGAAAAACTGTTTTTT
V: TRBV29-1; D: NA; size: many; J: TRBJ1-1; CDR3: CSFDGYRVAPEAFF; DNA: TGCAGCTTCGATGGGTACAGGGTCGCCCCTGAAGCTTTCTTT
V: TRBV7-9; D: NA; size: few; J: TRBJ2-7; CDR3: CASRSDPTYNEQYF; DNA: TGTGCCAGCAGGTCGGACCCAACCTACAATGAGCAGTACTTC
V: TRBV4-1; D: TRBD1; size: NA; J: TRBJ1-5; CDR3: CASSVGQEIDQPQHF; DNA: TGCGCCAGCAGCGTAGGACAGGAAATCGATCAGCCCCAGCATTTT
V: TRBV2; D: TRBD2; size: NA; J: TRBJ2-5; CDR3: CASRAPTQGLAELETQYF; DNA: TGTGCCAGCAGAGCCCCGACCCAGGGACTAGCAGAGCTTGAGACCCAGTACTTC
V: TRBV10-3; D: NA; size: once; J: TRBJ2-3; CDR3: CAISESKVTDTQYF; DNA: TGTGCCATCAGTGAGTCGAAGGTGACAGATACGCAGTATTTT
V: TRBV5-1; D: NA; size: once; J: TRBJ1-1; CDR3: CASSLDRQGFTEAFF; DNA: TGCGCCAGCAGCTTGGATCGTCAAGGGTTCACTGAAGCTTTCTTT
V: TRBV12-3/TRBV12-4; D: TRBD2; size: many; J: TRBJ2-7; CDR3: CASSLSGGLEQYF; DNA: TGTGCCAGCAGTTTATCGGGGGGTCTCGAGCAGTACTTC
V: TRBV2; D: NA; size: few; J: TRBJ2-1; CDR3: CASSEAVGEYNEQFF; DNA: TGTGCCAGCAGTGAAGCGGTCGGGGAGTACAATGAGCAGTTCTTC
V: TRBV7-9; D: TRBD2; size: NA; J: TRBJ2-1; CDR3: CASSLVRSGGFTYNEQFF; DNA: TGTGCCAGCAGCTTAGTTCGGAGCGGGGGGTTTACCTACAATGAGCAGTTCTTC
V: TRBV14; D: TRBD2; size: few; J: TRBJ2-3; CDR3: CASSLRTSGTLRDTQYF; DNA: TGTGCCAGCAGCCTAAGGACTAGCGGGACTCTAAGGGATACGCAGTATTTT
V: TRBV29-1; D: NA; size: NA; J: TRBJ1-2; CDR3: CSDKQAYGYTF; DNA: TGCAGCGACAAGCAGGCCTATGGCTACACCTTC
V: TRBV27; D: NA; size: NA; J: TRBJ2-1; CDR3: CASSPGTSKDEQFF; DNA: TGTGCCAGCAGTCCAGGGACAAGTAAGGATGAGCAGTTCTTC